The 13 T cell receptor beta chains below come from one sample, sequenced in a study of CD8+ T cells in alopecia areata. Extraction and reverse transcription of RNA yielded cDNA as the sequencing template. This table comes from immunoSEQ multiplex PCR, and its TCRdb copy is limited to in-frame clones, with some not included. This table holds tens of thousands of clones, about 45% found once. The treatment was: oral pan-JAK inhibitor, 5-10 mg twice daily. This sample comprised CD8+ T cells sorted from blood, obtained at approximately week 36, from a patient treated with tofacitinib. These receptors all stem from a human donor with alopecia areata.

This clone was found once. V and J are TRBV28 and TRBJ2-5; 7 bases agree with TRBD2. The last part of the DNA fits TRBJ2-7 better; the J call may be wrong. The CDR3 spans 15 residues. CDR1 and CDR2 from the germline V gene are MDHEN and SYDVKM. As DNA, the CDR3 is TGTGCCAGCAGCTCTAGAGCGGGGACGTCCTACGAGCAGTACTTC. Translation gives CASSSRAGTSYEQYF.

The chain has TRBV9 and TRBJ2-7, with a possible D match to TRBD2 (5 bases). Trimming pared 1 base from V and 3 bases from J, leaving 14 bases between. This CDR3 has 15 residues. Germline loops: CDR1 SGDLS, CDR2 YYNGEE. CDR3 in DNA: TGTGCCAGCAGCGTAAGTAGCGAGGCGGTCTACGAGCAGTACTTC. This encodes CASSVSSEAVYEQYF.

The chain combines TRBV30 with TRBJ2-5; TRBD1 matches 9 bases. Germline V gene lookup returns CDR1 GTSNPN and CDR2 SVGIG (reference sequence). The CDR3 has 14 amino acids. With 7 bases clipped from V and 5 bases from J, the junction kept 11 bases outside the gene matches. CDR3 region: CAYQSGQGTETQYF. As DNA, the CDR3 is TGTGCCTACCAAAGCGGACAGGGGACGGAGACCCAGTACTTC.

Here the CDR3 DNA reads TGCAGCGTTGTTAGGGCCACCGGGGAGCTGTTTTTT. Protein: CSVVRATGELFF. V and J are TRBV29-1 and TRBJ2-2; D ambiguous. Trimming took off 4 bases at V and 4 bases at J, with 7 bases between the two ends. From germline, CDR1 is SQVTM and CDR2 ANQGSEA. The CDR3 covers 12 residues.

The chain is built from TRBV30 and TRBJ2-1; 11 bases line up with TRBD2. CDR1 and CDR2 from the germline V gene are GTSNPN and SVGIG (reference sequence). The CDR3 loop spans 16 amino acids. V lost 4 bases and J lost 8; bases outside the gene matches: 13. The CDR3 reads CAWTPGLAGLQDEQFF. The DNA for the CDR3 is TGTGCCTGGACCCCCGGACTAGCGGGTCTACAGGATGAGCAGTTCTTC.

Only a few counts were recorded for this clone. V gene TRBV30 combines with J gene TRBJ2-2; D ambiguous. Trimming took 2 bases from V and 0 from J, leaving 4 bases between them. Germline lookup yields CDR1 GTSNPN and CDR2 SVGIG (reference sequence). This CDR3 is built from 13 residues. CDR3: CAWSLSNTGELFF. The CDR3 DNA sequence: TGTGCCTGGAGTCTCTCGAACACCGGGGAGCTGTTTTTT.

This chain connects TRBV19 to TRBJ1-5, with D tentatively TRBD1 (5 bases). With 3 bases removed from V and 3 bases from J, the gap between germline ends came to 9 bases. CDR1 is LNHDA, CDR2 SQIVND, per germline (reference sequence). This CDR3 has 14 residues. CDR3 in amino acids: CASSIRGVNQPQHF. The CDR3 nucleotides read TGTGCCAGTAGTATCAGAGGGGTCAATCAGCCCCAGCATTTT.

J is TRBJ2-7 and V is TRBV27, with a possible D match to TRBD1 (5 bases). The V end lost 9 bases, the J end lost 2 bases, and 11 bases lay between the germline ends. The germline gives CDR1 MNHEY, CDR2 SMNVEV (reference sequence). The CDR3 spans 12 residues. The CDR3 sequence is CASGRGAYEQYF. The CDR3 DNA reads TGTGCCAGTGGAAGGGGCGCCTACGAGCAGTACTTC.

CDR3 residues: CASSHRSGQETQYF. CDR3 sequence (DNA): TGTGCCAGCAGCCACCGTAGCGGCCAAGAGACCCAGTACTTC. The chain links TRBV13 to TRBJ2-5; tentative D call: TRBD2 (6 bases). The germline CDR1 and CDR2 sequences are PRHDT and FYEKMQ (reference sequence). V was trimmed by 5 bases and J by 1 base, leaving 11 bases between them. The CDR3 covers 14 residues.

This chain joins TRBV2 and TRBJ1-2; 10 bases match TRBD1. The CDR3 is 16 residues long. Germline-derived CDR1 and CDR2 are SNHLY and FYNNEI. V lost 1 base to trimming and J lost 4 bases; unmatched junction nucleotides: 6. This CDR3 reads CASSEGATGGGYGYTF. The CDR3 nucleotides read TGTGCCAGCAGTGAAGGTGCGACAGGGGGCGGCTATGGCTACACCTTC.

This rearrangement joins TRBV7-9 to TRBJ1-1; D is unresolved. V lost 2 bases, J lost 7 bases, and 5 bases lay in between. The CDR3 covers 11 residues. CDR1 is SEHNR, CDR2 FQNEAQ, per germline (reference sequence). CDR3 sequence reads: CASSLMNEAFF. Here the CDR3 DNA reads TGTGCCAGCAGCTTAATGAATGAAGCTTTCTTT.

The gene calls are TRBV7-9 and TRBJ1-1; perhaps TRBD1 as D (5 bases). Trimming took off 6 bases at V and 4 bases at J, with 21 bases between the two ends. Germline V gene data show CDR1 as SEHNR and CDR2 as FQNEAQ (reference sequence). CDR3 length: 16 residues. Written as DNA, the CDR3 is TGTGCCAGCAGACTTCTGGGGCCGTTTTCCGGCACTGAAGCTTTCTTT. This gives the protein CASRLLGPFSGTEAFF.

This CDR3 reads CASSARDREVFGYTF. As DNA, the CDR3 is TGTGCCAGCAGCGCCCGGGACAGGGAAGTGTTTGGCTACACCTTC. The chain carries TRBV13 and TRBJ1-2, with 9 bases that match TRBD1. V was pared by 5 bases and J by 7 bases, with 11 bases of the junction left unmatched. The CDR3 sequence is 15 residues long. CDR1 PRHDT and CDR2 FYEKMQ come from the germline V gene (reference sequence).